One T cell receptor (beta chain) is described in this entry. Sequence at one end of the junction differs from germline and may be a read error. The repertoire was sequenced with immunoSEQ multiplex PCR; TCRdb's copy has only in-frame clones and lacks some. The sample carries about 250,000 clones, 65% to 90% recorded once. The entry originates in a study of blood T cell repertoires in COVID-19. This CDR3 comprises 11 residues. V gene TRBV12-3 or TRBV12-4 combines with J gene TRBJ1-1; possibly TRBD1 for D (6 bases). This TCR was sampled from a man between 35 and 55 years old who had recovered from COVID-19. The material sequenced was PBMCs or T cells enriched from blood (not recorded which). Written as DNA, the CDR3 is TGTGCCAGCAGTTCGAACAGGGTTGGGGTCTTT. It codes for CASSSNRVGVF.